The T cell receptor (beta chain) described here comes from a study of CD8+ T cells in alopecia areata. RNA was extracted and reverse transcribed into cDNA as the sequencing template. TCRdb's copy holds only in-frame clones and misses some; the assay was immunoSEQ multiplex PCR. The repertoire holds 79,000 or so clones, with about 71% as singletons. Germline-derived CDR1 and CDR2 are SGHDT and YYEEEE. V shed 5 bases and J 0 bases; nucleotides not matched to a gene: 7. CDR3 length: 16 residues. About this clone: What it binds is not known.

As for treatment: oral pan-JAK inhibitor, 5-10 mg twice daily. Overall study findings and caveats: Sequenced scalp T cells also include alphabeta T cells resident in normal skin.

The gene calls are TRBV5-6 and TRBJ2-7; TRBD2 aligns across 11 bases. The material was CD8+ T cells sorted from blood, obtained at week 24, from a patient treated with tofacitinib. The clonotype comes from a human donor with alopecia areata. The DNA for the CDR3 is TGTGCCAGCAGTCTGATGACTAGCGGGAACTCCTACGAGCAGTACTTC. Amino acids: CASSLMTSGNSYEQYF.